Below are 3 T cell receptor beta chains sequenced from a single sample in a study of shared clonotypes between healthy human individuals (dated by TCRdb to about 2020). To prepare the library, the immunoSEQ multiplex PCR assay was applied. In its TCRdb copy, this immuneACCESS table keeps in-frame sequences only and misses some clones. Where compared with another copy, unresolved V genes explain less than half of these, and the others have no known cause. Here the sample has approximately 620,000 clones; more than 95% occur a single time. The ten biggest clones cover roughly 0.055% of the sample. The material sequenced was naive CD4+ T cells sorted from blood. In light of the paper, this sample's cell subset or site label describes: CD45RA+ positively selected. These receptors were taken from a woman in her twenties or thirties in good health.

The CDR3, as DNA: TGCGCCAGCAGCTTGGACCCAGGGATACGTAGCACAGATACGCAGTATTTT. Residues: CASSLDPGIRSTDTQYF. The chain recombines TRBV5-1 with TRBJ2-3; possible D gene TRBD1, 5 bases. The CDR3 contains 17 residues. Looked up from germline, CDR1 is SGHRS and CDR2 is YFSETQ. Trimming cost V 0 bases and J 0 bases, with 14 bases left between them.

This chain joins TRBV28 and TRBJ2-7; the D gene could be TRBD1 or TRBD2 (5 bases each). Germline assignment: CDR1 MDHEN and CDR2 SYDVKM. This CDR3 contains 14 residues. Trimming cost V 6 bases and J 4 bases, with 16 bases left between them. This CDR3 reads CASSLSGARYEQYF. In DNA form, the CDR3 reads TGTGCCAGCAGCCTTTCCGGGGCCCGGTACGAGCAGTACTTC.

This chain joins TRBV18 and TRBJ2-3; D is unclear. This CDR3 is built from 11 residues. Per germline, CDR1 KGHSH and CDR2 LQKENI. Trimming took off 4 bases at V and 6 bases at J, with 5 bases between the two ends. CDR3 DNA: TGTGCCAGCTCACAGGGTGATACGCAGTATTTT. This sequence encodes CASSQGDTQYF.